The sequence of this T cell receptor (beta chain) was determined in a study of CD8 T cells in Susac syndrome. Findings of the study overall: The authors acknowledged that their TCR sequencing and HLA analysis involved a relatively small number of individuals.

CDR1 is DFQATT and CDR2 is SNEGSKA in the germline V gene (reference sequence). Trimming cost V 7 bases and J 0 bases; bases outside gene matches: 2. There are 13 residues in the CDR3. TCR beta was sequenced from blood CD8+ and CD4+ T cells. While CD8+ and CD4+ T cells were isolated negatively, TEMRA cells were enriched by FACS. Random hexamers were used to reverse transcribe an amount of 0.5 to 1 ug RNA. An immunoSEQ multiplex PCR generated amplified TCR beta CDR3 products spanning 54 Vbeta and 13 Jbeta. Each CDR3 protein gets one entry after TCRdb re-called the immunoSEQ multiplex PCR reads with MiXCR. The table has about 210,000 distinct CDR3 sequences, 95% seen once; the top ten hold 0.082%. Concerning this clonotype: What it binds is not known.

The chain uses TRBV20-1 and TRBJ2-7; TRBD1 matches at 11 bases. This clonotype originated in a human donor with multiple sclerosis. Material: CD4+ T cells from PBMCs. The CDR3 protein is CSGGTGGSYEQYF. For the CDR3, the DNA is TGCAGTGGCGGGACAGGGGGCTCCTACGAGCAGTACTTC.